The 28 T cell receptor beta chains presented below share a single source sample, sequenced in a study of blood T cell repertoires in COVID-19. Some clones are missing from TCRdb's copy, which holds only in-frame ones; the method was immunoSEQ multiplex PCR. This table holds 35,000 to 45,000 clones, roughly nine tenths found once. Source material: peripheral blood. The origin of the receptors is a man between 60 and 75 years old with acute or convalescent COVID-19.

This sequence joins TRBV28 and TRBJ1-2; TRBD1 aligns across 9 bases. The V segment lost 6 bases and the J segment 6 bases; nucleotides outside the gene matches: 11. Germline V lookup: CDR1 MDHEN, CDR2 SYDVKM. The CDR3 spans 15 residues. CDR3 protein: CASRTPGQGRDGYTF. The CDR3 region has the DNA TGTGCCAGCAGGACTCCGGGACAGGGAAGGGATGGCTACACCTTC.

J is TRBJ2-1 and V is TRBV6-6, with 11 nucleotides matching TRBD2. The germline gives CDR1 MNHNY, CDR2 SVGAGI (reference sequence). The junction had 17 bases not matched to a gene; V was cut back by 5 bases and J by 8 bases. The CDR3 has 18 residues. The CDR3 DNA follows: TGTGCCAGCAGTCGACAAACTAGCGGGAGTGGGAGAGGGGATGAGCAGTTCTTC. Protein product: CASSRQTSGSGRGDEQFF.

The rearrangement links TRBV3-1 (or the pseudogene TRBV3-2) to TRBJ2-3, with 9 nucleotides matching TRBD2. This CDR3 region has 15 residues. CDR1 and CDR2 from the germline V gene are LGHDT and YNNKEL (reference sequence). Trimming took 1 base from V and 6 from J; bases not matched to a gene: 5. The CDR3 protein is CASSQVWREGDTQYF. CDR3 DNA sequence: TGTGCCAGCAGCCAAGTCTGGCGGGAGGGGGATACGCAGTATTTT.

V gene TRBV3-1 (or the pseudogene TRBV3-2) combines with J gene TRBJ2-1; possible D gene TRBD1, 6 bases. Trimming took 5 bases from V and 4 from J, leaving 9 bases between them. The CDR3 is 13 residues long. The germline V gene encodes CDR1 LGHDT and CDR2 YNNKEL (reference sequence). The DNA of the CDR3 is TGTGCCAGCAGCGTTGACAGGTACAATGAGCAGTTCTTC. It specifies CASSVDRYNEQFF.

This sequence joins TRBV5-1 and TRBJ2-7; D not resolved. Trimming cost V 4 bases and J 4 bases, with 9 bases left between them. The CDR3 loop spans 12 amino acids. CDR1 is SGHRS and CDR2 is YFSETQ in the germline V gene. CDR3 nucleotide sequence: TGCGCCAGCAGCACGACCGGGTACGAGCAGTACTTC. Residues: CASSTTGYEQYF.

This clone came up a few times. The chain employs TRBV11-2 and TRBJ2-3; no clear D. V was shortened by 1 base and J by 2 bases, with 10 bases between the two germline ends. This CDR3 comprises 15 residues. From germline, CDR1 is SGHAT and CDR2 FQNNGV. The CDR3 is CASSLVPGNTDTQYF. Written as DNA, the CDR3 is TGTGCCAGCAGCTTAGTTCCAGGAAACACAGATACGCAGTATTTT.

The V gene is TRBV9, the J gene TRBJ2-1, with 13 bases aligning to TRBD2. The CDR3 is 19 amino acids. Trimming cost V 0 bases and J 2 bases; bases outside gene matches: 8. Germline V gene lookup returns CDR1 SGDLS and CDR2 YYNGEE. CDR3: CASSVEGLAGLAPYNEQFF. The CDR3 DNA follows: TGTGCCAGCAGCGTAGAGGGACTAGCGGGACTCGCCCCCTACAATGAGCAGTTCTTC.

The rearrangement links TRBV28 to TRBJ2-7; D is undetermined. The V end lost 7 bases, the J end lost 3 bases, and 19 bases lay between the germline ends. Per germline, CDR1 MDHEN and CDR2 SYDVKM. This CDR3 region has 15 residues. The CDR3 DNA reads TGTGCCAGCACCACCTCCCCGTCCGGAGTCTACGAGCAGTACTTC. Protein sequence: CASTTSPSGVYEQYF.

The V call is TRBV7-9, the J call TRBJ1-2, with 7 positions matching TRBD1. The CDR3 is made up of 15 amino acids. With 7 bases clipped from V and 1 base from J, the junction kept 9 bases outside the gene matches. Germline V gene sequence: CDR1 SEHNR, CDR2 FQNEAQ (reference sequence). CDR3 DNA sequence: TGTGCCAGCACCCCGACAGGGACCAATAACTATGGCTACACCTTC. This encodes CASTPTGTNNYGYTF.

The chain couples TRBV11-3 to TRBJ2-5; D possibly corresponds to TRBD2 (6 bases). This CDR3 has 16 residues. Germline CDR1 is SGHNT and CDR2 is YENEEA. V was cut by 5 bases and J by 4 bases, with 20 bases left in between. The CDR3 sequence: CASSPRFSGRGETQYF. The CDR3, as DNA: TGTGCCAGCAGCCCTCGTTTCAGCGGGCGGGGAGAGACCCAGTACTTC. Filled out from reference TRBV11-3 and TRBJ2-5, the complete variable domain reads EAGVVQSPRYKIIEKKQPVAFWCNPISGHNTLYWYLQNLGQGPELLIRYENEEAVDDSQLPKDRFSAERLKGVDSTLKIQPAELGDSAVYLCASSPRFSGRGETQYFGPGTRLLVL.

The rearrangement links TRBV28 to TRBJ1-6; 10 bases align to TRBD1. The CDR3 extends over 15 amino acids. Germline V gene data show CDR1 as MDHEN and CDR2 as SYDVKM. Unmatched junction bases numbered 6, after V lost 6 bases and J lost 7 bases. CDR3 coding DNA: TGTGCCAGCAGGGGGACAGGGGTGGTAAATTCACCCCTCCACTTT. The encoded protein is CASRGTGVVNSPLHF.

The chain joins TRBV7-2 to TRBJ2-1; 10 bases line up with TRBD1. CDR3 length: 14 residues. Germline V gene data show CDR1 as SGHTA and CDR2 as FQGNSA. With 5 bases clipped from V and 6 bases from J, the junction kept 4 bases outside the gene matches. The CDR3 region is CASSRRTGGNEQFF. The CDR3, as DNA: TGTGCCAGCAGCAGACGGACAGGGGGCAATGAGCAGTTCTTC. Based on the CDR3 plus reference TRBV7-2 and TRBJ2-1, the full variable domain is GAGVSQSPSNKVTEKGKDVELRCDPISGHTALYWYRQSLGQGLEFLIYFQGNSAPDKSGLPSDRFSAERTGGSVSTLTIQRTQQEDSAVYLCASSRRTGGNEQFFGPGTRLTVL.

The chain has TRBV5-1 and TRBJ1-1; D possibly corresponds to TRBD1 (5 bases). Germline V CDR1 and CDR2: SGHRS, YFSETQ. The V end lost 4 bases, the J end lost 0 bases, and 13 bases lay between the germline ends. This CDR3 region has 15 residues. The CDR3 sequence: CASSPRTSLNTEAFF. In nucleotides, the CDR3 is TGCGCCAGCAGCCCCCGGACAAGCCTGAACACTGAAGCTTTCTTT.

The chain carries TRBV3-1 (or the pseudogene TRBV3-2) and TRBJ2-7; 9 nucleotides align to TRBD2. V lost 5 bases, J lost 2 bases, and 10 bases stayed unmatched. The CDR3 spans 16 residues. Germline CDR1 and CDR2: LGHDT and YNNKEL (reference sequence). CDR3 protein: CASSTARLAATYEQYF. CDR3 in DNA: TGTGCCAGCAGCACAGCGAGACTAGCGGCCACCTACGAGCAGTACTTC.

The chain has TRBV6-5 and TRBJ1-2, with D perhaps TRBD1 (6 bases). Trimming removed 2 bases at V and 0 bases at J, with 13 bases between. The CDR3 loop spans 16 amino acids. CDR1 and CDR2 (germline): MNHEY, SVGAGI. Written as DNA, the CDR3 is TGTGCCAGCAGTTACCGACAGGACTCTTCTAACTATGGCTACACCTTC. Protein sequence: CASSYRQDSSNYGYTF.

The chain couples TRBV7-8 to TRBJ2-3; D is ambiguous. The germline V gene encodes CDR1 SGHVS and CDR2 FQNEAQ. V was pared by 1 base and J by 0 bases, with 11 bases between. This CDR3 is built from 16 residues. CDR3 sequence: CASSLVASDSTDTQYF. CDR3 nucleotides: TGTGCCAGCAGCTTAGTAGCCAGCGATAGCACAGATACGCAGTATTTT. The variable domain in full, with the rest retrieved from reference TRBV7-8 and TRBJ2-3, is GAGVSQSPRYKVAKRGQDVALRCDPISGHVSLFWYQQALGQGPEFLTYFQNEAQLDKSGLPSDRFFAERPEGSVSTLKIQRTQQEDSAVYLCASSLVASDSTDTQYFGPGTRLTVL.

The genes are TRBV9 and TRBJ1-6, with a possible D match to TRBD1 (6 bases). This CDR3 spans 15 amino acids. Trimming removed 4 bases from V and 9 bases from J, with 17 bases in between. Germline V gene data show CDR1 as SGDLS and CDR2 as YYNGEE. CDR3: CASSLGGPQGSPLHF. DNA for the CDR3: TGTGCCAGCAGCCTAGGGGGACCACAGGGTTCACCCCTCCACTTT.

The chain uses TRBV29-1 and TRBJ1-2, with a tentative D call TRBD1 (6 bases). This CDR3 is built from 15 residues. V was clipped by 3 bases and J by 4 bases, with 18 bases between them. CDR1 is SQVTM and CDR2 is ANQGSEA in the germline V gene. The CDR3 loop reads CSVDLRDKRGYGYTF. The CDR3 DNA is TGCAGCGTTGATTTACGGGACAAGCGGGGCTATGGCTACACCTTC.

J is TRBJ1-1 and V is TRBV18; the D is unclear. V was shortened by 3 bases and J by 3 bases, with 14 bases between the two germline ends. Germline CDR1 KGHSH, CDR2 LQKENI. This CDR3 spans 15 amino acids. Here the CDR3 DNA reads TGTGCCAGCTCACCGGAGGACCTTACTTACACTGAAGCTTTCTTT. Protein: CASSPEDLTYTEAFF.

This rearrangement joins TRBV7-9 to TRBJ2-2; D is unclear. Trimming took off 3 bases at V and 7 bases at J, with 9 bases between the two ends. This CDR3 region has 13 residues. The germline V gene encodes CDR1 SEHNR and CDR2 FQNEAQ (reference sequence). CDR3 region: CASSFSQVGELFF. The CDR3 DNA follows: TGTGCCAGCAGCTTCAGTCAGGTCGGGGAGCTGTTTTTT.

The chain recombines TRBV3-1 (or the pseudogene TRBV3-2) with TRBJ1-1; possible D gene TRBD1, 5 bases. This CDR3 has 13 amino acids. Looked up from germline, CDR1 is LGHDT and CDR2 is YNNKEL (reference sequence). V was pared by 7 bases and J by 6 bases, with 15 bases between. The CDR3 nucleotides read TGTGCCAGCATTGAGTGGGGGAGGGCTGAAGCTTTCTTT. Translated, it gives CASIEWGRAEAFF.

The DNA for the CDR3 is TGCGCCAGCAGCTTGGTTAGCGGGAGGGACGGTGAGCAGTTCTTC. It is translated as CASSLVSGRDGEQFF. The chain employs TRBV5-1 and TRBJ2-1; TRBD2 matches at 11 bases. CDR1 is SGHRS, CDR2 YFSETQ, per germline. The trim removed 0 bases at V and 9 bases at J, leaving 5 bases unmatched. There are 15 residues in the CDR3.

The CDR3 here is CVRSLASRGCRGWYEQYF. The CDR3, as DNA: TGTGTCAGAAGCTTAGCTTCCCGCGGCTGTAGGGGATGGTACGAGCAGTACTTC. The V gene is TRBV7-5, the J gene TRBJ2-7; the table's D call of TRBD1 was not tested on the DNA. TRBV7-5 is marked as a pseudogene. The CDR3 covers 18 residues.

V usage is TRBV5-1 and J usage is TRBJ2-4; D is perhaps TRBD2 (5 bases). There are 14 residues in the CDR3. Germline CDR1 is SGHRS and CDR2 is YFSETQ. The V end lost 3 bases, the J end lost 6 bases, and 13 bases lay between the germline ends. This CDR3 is CASSSGLVINIQYF. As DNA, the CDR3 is TGCGCCAGCAGCTCCGGACTCGTTATAAACATTCAGTACTTC.

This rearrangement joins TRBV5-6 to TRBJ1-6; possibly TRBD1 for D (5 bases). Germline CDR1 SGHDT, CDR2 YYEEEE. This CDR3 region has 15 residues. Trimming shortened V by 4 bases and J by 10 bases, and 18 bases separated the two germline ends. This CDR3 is CASSVQTRGRSPLHF. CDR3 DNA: TGTGCCAGCAGCGTCCAAACAAGGGGAAGATCACCCCTCCACTTT.

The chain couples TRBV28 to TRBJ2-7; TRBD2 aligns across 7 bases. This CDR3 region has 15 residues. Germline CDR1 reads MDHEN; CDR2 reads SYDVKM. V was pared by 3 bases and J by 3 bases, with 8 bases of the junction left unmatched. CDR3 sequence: CASSLLMGLFYEQYF. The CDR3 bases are TGTGCCAGCAGTTTGCTTATGGGACTATTCTACGAGCAGTACTTC. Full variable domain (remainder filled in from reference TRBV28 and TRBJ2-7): DVKVTQSSRYLVKRTGEKVFLECVQDMDHENMFWYRQDPGLGLRLIYFSYDVKMKEKGDIPEGYSVSREKKERFSLILESASTNQTSMYLCASSLLMGLFYEQYFGPGTRLTVT.

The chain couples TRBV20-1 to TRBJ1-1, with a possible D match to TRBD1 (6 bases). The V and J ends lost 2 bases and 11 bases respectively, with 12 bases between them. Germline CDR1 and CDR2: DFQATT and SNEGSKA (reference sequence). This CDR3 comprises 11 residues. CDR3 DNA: TGCAGTGCTAGATCTAGGGGGTCGGCTTTCTTT. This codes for CSARSRGSAFF.

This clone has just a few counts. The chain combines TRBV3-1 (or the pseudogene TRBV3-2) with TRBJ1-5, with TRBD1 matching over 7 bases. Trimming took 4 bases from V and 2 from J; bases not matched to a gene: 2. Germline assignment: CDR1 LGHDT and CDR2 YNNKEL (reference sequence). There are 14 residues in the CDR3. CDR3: CASSLGTGNQPQHF. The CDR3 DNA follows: TGTGCCAGCAGCCTAGGGACAGGCAATCAGCCCCAGCATTTT.